The sequence of this T cell receptor beta chain was determined in a study of cytomegalovirus exposure and HLA in healthy donors. TCRdb keeps only in-frame clones here, not all; method: immunoSEQ multiplex PCR. In the table there are 55,000 to 70,000 clones, nearly 95% of which are singletons. The V and J ends lost 4 bases and 5 bases respectively, with 22 bases between them. The length of the CDR3 is 16 residues. Germline CDR1 and CDR2: SGDLS and YYNGEE. The sequence was collected from a man aged 18 to 30 in good health and CMV-seropositive. The chain combines TRBV9 with TRBJ2-7; possibly TRBD1 for D (6 bases). Source material: PBMCs. CDR3 bases: TGTGCCAGCAGCAACCCCCTGGGGGCAGGGGTCGACGAGCAGTACTTC. The encoded protein is CASSNPLGAGVDEQYF.